This T cell receptor (beta chain) was documented in a study of shared clonotypes between healthy human individuals. Using immunoSEQ multiplex PCR, the repertoire was profiled, and TCRdb retains in-frame clones only, with some absent. The sample has some 1.1 million clones, 70% to 80% seen once. Trimming left V 11 bases short and J 7 bases short, with 18 bases between. There are 13 residues in the CDR3. Germline V CDR1 and CDR2: MNHEY, SMNVEV (reference sequence). Donors, healthy HIV-negative adults, lacked recent acute infections or vaccinations. Input material: memory CD4+ T cells from PBMCs. The subset denotes: CD45RA-negative fraction. This sequence was found in a man between 18 and 35 years old in good health. Some clones in this sample may be carry-over from other donors' samples. The rearrangement links TRBV27 to TRBJ2-1, with D uncertain. The CDR3 region has the DNA TGTGCCTACACTCCACCGTTAAAAAATGAGCAGTTCTTC. Protein product: CAYTPPLKNEQFF.